A selection of T cell receptor beta chains follows, all from one sample in a study of response to subunit inactivated influenza vaccine. MiXCR was run by TCRdb on the RT-PCR reads, yielding one entry per CDR3 protein. The sample lists some 800,000 distinct CDR3 sequences, about 20% occurring once. Sequencing was performed on PBMCs from blood, taken around 5 days after vaccination. These receptors were collected from a middle-aged man who received an inactivated influenza vaccine. The CDR3 runs from the conserved cysteine through the conserved F or W. The order of the fields is J gene, V gene, clone size, D gene, CDR3 DNA, CDR3 protein. The D gene is left open where the match is weak. Where a row states a size, it is once, few, many or the class of an expanded clone; other rows omit it.

>TRBJ1-1|TRBV9|.|.
TGTGCCAGCAGCGTAGGCCTGCCCTCCACAGGTACTGAAGCTTTCTTT
CASSVGLPSTGTEAFF
>TRBJ2-2|TRBV20-1|few|.
TGCAGTGCTAGATCGACAGTTAACACCGGGGAGCTGTTTTTT
CSARSTVNTGELFF
>TRBJ2-2|TRBV7-7|few|.
TGTGCTAGCAGCTCGAGCACGGGGGGCCGGTCCGGGGAGCTGTTTTTT
CASSSSTGGRSGELFF
>TRBJ2-1|TRBV5-6|few|TRBD2
TGTGCCAGCAGCTTGGCCCAAGCTAGCGGGTCCTACAATGAGCAGTTCTTC
CASSLAQASGSYNEQFF
>TRBJ2-5|TRBV18|.|.
TGTGCCAGCTCACCGAGGGCAGAGGCAGAGACCCAGTACTTC
CASSPRAEAETQYF
>TRBJ2-1|TRBV11-1|.|TRBD2
TGTGCCAGCAGCGATCGGACTAGCGGGACCAAATCCTACAATGAGCAGTTCTTC
CASSDRTSGTKSYNEQFF
>TRBJ2-7|TRBV5-5|.|TRBD1
TGTGCCAGCAGCTCGATTGACAGGGGGGAAGTGTACGAGCAGTACTTC
CASSSIDRGEVYEQYF
>TRBJ1-3|TRBV7-2|.|.
TGTGCCAGCAGCCAGGACAGACGAAACACCATATATTTT
CASSQDRRNTIYF
>TRBJ2-7|TRBV2|.|TRBD2
TGTGCCAGCAGTGAGGGGAGGGATAGGGACGAGCAGTACTTC
CASSEGRDRDEQYF
>TRBJ1-5|TRBV5-8|.|.
TGTGCCAGCAGCTTGGGGGGTGGCAGGATGAATCCCCAGCATTTT
CASSLGGGRMNPQHF
>TRBJ1-2|TRBV10-3|.|.
TGTGCCATCAGTGAGTCGGTTATTGGCTATGGCTACACCTTC
CAISESVIGYGYTF
>TRBJ2-3|TRBV4-3|.|TRBD2
TGCGCCAGCAGCCAAGACAGACTAGCGGGGGATTTGGGTACGCAGTATTTT
CASSQDRLAGDLGTQYF
>TRBJ2-7|TRBV29-1|few|TRBD1
TGCAGCGTTGTTCGGACAGGGGCCTACGAGCAGTACTTC
CSVVRTGAYEQYF
>TRBJ2-5|TRBV4-2|few|.
TGTGCCAGCAGCCAGTCGGCTTGGGAGACCCAGTACTTC
CASSQSAWETQYF
>TRBJ2-3|TRBV20-1|few|TRBD1
TGCAGTGCTAGAGGGACTGACAGGGGGCGCTTTACAGATACGCAGTATTTT
CSARGTDRGRFTDTQYF
>TRBJ2-1|TRBV7-2|.|.
TGTGCCAGCAGCAGTAGCTTCCCAAACTACAATGAGCAGTTCTTC
CASSSSFPNYNEQFF
>TRBJ1-6|TRBV4-3|few|.
TGCGCCAGCAGCCATTTGGGGGGCTGGAATTCACCCCTCCACTTT
CASSHLGGWNSPLHF
>TRBJ1-1|TRBV7-9|few|.
TGTGCCAGCAACCCCCGGGGGAACACTGAAGCTTTCTTT
CASNPRGNTEAFF
>TRBJ2-7|TRBV12-3/TRBV12-4|many|.
TGTGCCAGCAGTTTAGGTTTGGGAGGCGAGCAGTACTTC
CASSLGLGGEQYF
>TRBJ2-7|TRBV7-9|.|.
TGTGCCAGCAGCCAATACGACAACGAGCAGTACTTC
CASSQYDNEQYF
>TRBJ2-1|TRBV5-6|few|TRBD2
TGTGCCAGCAGCTCTATGACTAGCGGTATCTACAATGAGCAGTTCTTC
CASSSMTSGIYNEQFF
>TRBJ2-2|TRBV7-9|many|.
TGTGCCAGCAGGGGTAGCGGGAACACCGGGGAGCTGTTTTTT
CASRGSGNTGELFF